These 2 T cell receptor beta chains originate from one sample sequenced in a study of spatial heterogeneity in lung cancer. General study findings and limits: Tracking of tumor mutation counts was seen in expanded intratumoral alpha and beta TCR counts.

No antigens are known for them. Using its own MiXCR run on the 5' RACE reads, TCRdb lists one record per CDR3 protein. The data contain fewer than 4,000 distinct CDR3 sequences, roughly 9.2% of them singletons. The sample's time point: sample taken at primary tumor resection. The sample consisted of lung tumor tissue, taken at surgery. These receptors came from a male donor with early-stage non-small cell lung cancer.

The chain combines TRBV28 with TRBJ1-5, with TRBD1 matching over 7 bases. The CDR3 consists of 14 residues. Germline CDR1 MDHEN, CDR2 SYDVKM. J was trimmed by 6 bases and V by 6 bases; bases with no gene match: 8. CDR3 nucleotide sequence: TGTGCCAGCAGGGAAGGGGGCGCGGGTCAGCCCCAGCATTTT. It codes for CASREGGAGQPQHF.

The chain couples TRBV2 to TRBJ2-5; D unresolved. V lost 7 bases to trimming and J lost 2 bases, with 11 bases between them. The CDR3 loop spans 13 amino acids. Germline V gene data show CDR1 as SNHLY and CDR2 as FYNNEI. The CDR3 DNA sequence: TGTGCCAGCACCCAAAGACGACAAGAGACCCAGTACTTC. Translated, it gives CASTQRRQETQYF.